This TCR beta chain was sequenced in a study of T cell responses to AZD1222 COVID-19 vaccine. Study-wide findings and caveats: Females outnumbered males among donors, who were mostly white British; clonal diversity was possibly underestimated. Nearly half of the spike-specific TCRs reportedly recognize variant regions that carry no mutations. Spike-specific TCRs gained breadth and depth after people received two AZD1222 doses.

Worth noting for this clone: The antigen remains unidentified.

The trim removed 7 bases at V and 4 bases at J, leaving 9 bases unmatched. Germline V CDR1 and CDR2: MDHEN, SYDVKM. The CDR3 is made up of 18 amino acids. The study pooled second doses at about 4 or about 12 weeks. Sequenced by immunoSEQ multiplex PCR; TCRdb stores in-frame clones only, minus some. The sample gives 110,000 to 150,000 clones, around 89% of which show up once; approximately 2.8% is in the top ten. The clonotype originates from an adult who received the AZD1222 COVID-19 vaccine. V usage is TRBV28 and J usage is TRBJ2-2; 16 bases line up with TRBD2. The material was peripheral blood, obtained 28 days after the second AZD1222 dose. CDR3 protein: CASKIGTSGRASTGELFF. CDR3 nucleotides: TGTGCCAGCAAGATTGGGACTAGCGGGAGGGCCAGCACCGGGGAGCTGTTTTTT. Complete variable domain (other parts from reference TRBV28 and TRBJ2-2): DVKVTQSSRYLVKRTGEKVFLECVQDMDHENMFWYRQDPGLGLRLIYFSYDVKMKEKGDIPEGYSVSREKKERFSLILESASTNQTSMYLCASKIGTSGRASTGELFFGEGSRLTVL.